Detailed here is one T cell receptor beta chain. Its target is unknown. The authors isolated at least 7 million PBMCs per sample. The authors extracted at least 5 micrograms of total RNA per sample. The data belong to a study of blood T cells in healthy people across ages. Overall study findings and caveats: A conclusive naive versus antigen-experienced comparison was prevented by the unsorted PBMCs.

Per germline, CDR1 MNHEY and CDR2 SVGAGI. The CDR3 totals 14 residues. Trimming shortened V by 6 bases and J by 6 bases, and 15 bases separated the two germline ends. PCR was performed a second time for roughly 6 to 12 cycles using a sample-barcoded 5' primer and a J-beta primer mix. Paired-end reads containing CDR3 totaled no fewer than 3 million for each sample. TCRdb re-derived calls from the 5' RACE reads in MiXCR, one entry per CDR3 protein. The table has 890,000 or so distinct CDR3 sequences, 62% seen once. Sequenced: blood. The sequence derives from a man in his thirties or forties in good health. This chain uses TRBV6-5 with TRBJ1-5; a possible D gene is TRBD1 (5 bases). Here the CDR3 DNA reads TGTGCCAGCAGCCTTCTAAGGGGTAGTCAGCCCCAGCATTTT. It yields the protein CASSLLRGSQPQHF.